The 26 T cell receptor beta chains reported below all come from one sample, sequenced in a study of T cell responses to AZD1222 COVID-19 vaccine. Method: immunoSEQ multiplex PCR; TCRdb's copy keeps in-frame clones and lacks some. The sample consists of more than 150,000 clones, about 92% of them appearing once. The sequencing used peripheral blood, collected on day 0 of AZD1222 vaccination. These receptors were taken from an adult in good health.

The chain recombines TRBV10-3 with TRBJ2-2; maybe TRBD2 (6 bases). Trimming removed 6 bases at V and 7 bases at J, with 12 bases between. The germline CDR1 and CDR2 sequences are ENHRY and SYGVKD. The CDR3 is 13 amino acids. The CDR3 sequence is CAIRNLADGELFF. CDR3 coding DNA: TGTGCCATCAGAAATTTAGCGGACGGGGAGCTGTTTTTT.

This chain joins TRBV4-3 and TRBJ2-1, with 7 bases matching TRBD1. The length of the CDR3 is 16 residues. Germline V lookup: CDR1 LGHNA, CDR2 YSLEER. Trimming cost V 0 bases and J 0 bases; bases outside gene matches: 2. CDR3 sequence reads: CASSQDGTVSYNEQFF. CDR3 coding DNA: TGCGCCAGCAGCCAAGACGGGACAGTCTCCTACAATGAGCAGTTCTTC.

Here the CDR3 DNA reads TGTGCCTGGAATTTGGGTAATTCACCCCTCCACTTT. This sequence encodes CAWNLGNSPLHF. The V and J genes are TRBV30 and TRBJ1-6; D not certain. CDR1 is GTSNPN, CDR2 SVGIG, per germline (reference sequence). This CDR3 spans 12 amino acids. The germline V and J ends were trimmed by 4 bases and 6 bases, with 7 bases remaining between them.

The chain is built from TRBV9 and TRBJ1-6, with 8 bases lining up with TRBD1. Germline CDR1 is SGDLS and CDR2 is YYNGEE. The V gene end was trimmed by 2 bases and the J gene end by 10 bases; junction bases not matched to a gene: 8. The CDR3 runs 15 residues. The CDR3 protein is CASSVAGGAGSPLHF. The CDR3 DNA is TGTGCCAGCAGCGTCGCAGGGGGCGCAGGGTCACCCCTCCACTTT.

The CDR3 DNA follows: TGTGCCAGCAGCCAATTCGGGACTAGCGGGAGCTACGAGCAGTACTTC. It translates to CASSQFGTSGSYEQYF. The chain employs TRBV4-2 and TRBJ2-7; 14 bases are a match to TRBD2. Trimming took 2 bases from V and 3 from J; bases not matched to a gene: 3. This CDR3 has 16 amino acids. CDR1 and CDR2 (germline): LGHNA, YNFKEQ.

The rearrangement links TRBV24-1 to TRBJ2-2; a weak D match, TRBD1 (6 bases). V lost 3 bases and J 10 bases, leaving 17 bases between the germline ends. Germline V gene sequence: CDR1 KGHDR, CDR2 SFDVKD. The CDR3 totals 15 residues. The CDR3 DNA follows: TGTGCCACCAGTGATAGCTACAGGGCGGGCGTGGAGCTGTTTTTT. This sequence encodes CATSDSYRAGVELFF.

This chain joins TRBV6-1 and TRBJ2-7; no reliable D call. The germline CDR1 and CDR2 sequences are MNHNS and SASEGT. V shed 3 bases and J shed 1 base, with 7 bases lying between them. The CDR3 extends over 13 amino acids. This CDR3 reads CASSEGPSYEQYV. As DNA, the CDR3 is TGTGCCAGCAGTGAGGGTCCGTCCTACGAGCAGTACGTC.

This rearrangement joins TRBV12-3 or TRBV12-4 to TRBJ1-1; 7 bases map to TRBD1. The J segment lost 5 bases and the V segment lost 6 bases, leaving 0 bases of the junction unmatched. This CDR3 region has 11 residues. CDR3 sequence (DNA): TGTGCCAGCAGACAGGGGACTGAAGCTTTCTTT. As protein: CASRQGTEAFF.

The CDR3, as DNA: TGTGCCAGCAGCCGAGGGACAGTTCAGCCCCAGCATTTT. Translation: CASSRGTVQPQHF. V gene TRBV6-5 combines with J gene TRBJ1-5; 7 positions match TRBD1. This CDR3 has 13 amino acids. Per the germline V gene, CDR1 is MNHEY and CDR2 is SVGAGI. The V segment lost 6 bases and the J segment 6 bases; nucleotides outside the gene matches: 5.

The chain is built from TRBV27 and TRBJ1-5, with D possibly matching TRBD1 (5 bases). The germline V gene encodes CDR1 MNHEY and CDR2 SMNVEV (reference sequence). This CDR3 has 15 residues. Trimming removed 6 bases from V and 0 bases from J, with 12 bases in between. CDR3 sequence (DNA): TGTGCCAGCAGCCCGAAGGGGTTTAGCAATCAGCCCCAGCATTTT. It encodes CASSPKGFSNQPQHF.

The chain carries TRBV9 and TRBJ1-3, with unresolved D. The CDR3 spans 12 residues. The germline CDR1 and CDR2 sequences are SGDLS and YYNGEE. V was shortened by 4 bases and J by 4 bases, with 6 bases between the two germline ends. The CDR3 spells CASSNGGNTIYF. CDR3 sequence (DNA): TGTGCCAGCAGCAACGGCGGAAACACCATATATTTT.

This clone was recorded once. The genes are TRBV18 and TRBJ1-1; D is ambiguous. Germline CDR1 KGHSH, CDR2 LQKENI. The CDR3 sequence is 13 residues long. The V and J ends lost 2 bases and 6 bases respectively, with 10 bases between them. Here the CDR3 DNA reads TGTGCCAGCTCACCAGCGGTGGATCCTGAAGCTTTCTTT. This codes for CASSPAVDPEAFF.

The chain uses TRBV11-2 and TRBJ1-1; D gene ambiguous. Germline V gene data show CDR1 as SGHAT and CDR2 as FQNNGV. Deletions cut 1 base from V and 5 bases from J, with 5 bases between. The CDR3 is 12 amino acids. CDR3 loop: CASSLGETEAFF. CDR3 bases: TGTGCCAGCAGCTTAGGGGAGACTGAAGCTTTCTTT.

V usage is TRBV12-3 or TRBV12-4 and J usage is TRBJ1-1; D uncertain. There are 12 residues in the CDR3. Deletions cut 2 bases from V and 6 bases from J, with 7 bases between. This CDR3 reads CASSLTWAEAFF. DNA for the CDR3: TGTGCCAGCAGTTTAACGTGGGCTGAAGCTTTCTTT.

As concerns this clone: Within the sample, other DNA sequences also encode this same CDR3. V usage is TRBV9 and J usage is TRBJ2-2; D is possibly TRBD1 or TRBD2 (6 bases each). This CDR3 contains 15 residues. V was clipped by 0 bases and J by 7 bases, with 13 bases between them. Per germline, CDR1 SGDLS and CDR2 YYNGEE. The CDR3: CASSVEGRGLGELFF. In nucleotides, the CDR3 is TGTGCCAGCAGCGTAGAAGGACGGGGGCTCGGGGAGCTGTTTTTT.

The chain joins TRBV5-1 to TRBJ1-1; D gene uncertain. V lost 5 bases and J lost 1, with 12 bases in between. CDR3 length equals 14 residues. Germline CDR1 and CDR2: SGHRS and YFSETQ. Here the CDR3 DNA reads TGCGCCAGCAGGATGATAACAGCGAACACTGAAGCTTTCTTT. Translating gives CASRMITANTEAFF.

V usage is TRBV11-2 and J usage is TRBJ1-2, with 8 bases fitting TRBD1. CDR3 length equals 13 residues. Trimming at V came to 6 bases and at J to 8 bases, leaving 8 bases not matched to a gene. Germline assignment: CDR1 SGHAT and CDR2 FQNNGV. CDR3 DNA: TGTGCCAGCAGTTCACTCAGGGGGCTCGGCTACACCTTC. Encoded protein: CASSSLRGLGYTF.

This chain joins TRBV27 and TRBJ2-3, with D maybe TRBD2 (5 bases). The CDR3 totals 17 residues. Germline values: CDR1 MNHEY, CDR2 SMNVEV (reference sequence). Trimming left V 5 bases short and J 4 bases short, with 22 bases between. The CDR3 protein is CASSPSPGQGGPDTQYF. CDR3 DNA sequence: TGTGCCAGCAGTCCATCGCCGGGCCAAGGAGGACCAGATACGCAGTATTTT.

The chain couples TRBV7-9 to TRBJ2-3; D gene uncertain. V was shortened by 0 bases and J by 1 base, with 8 bases between the two germline ends. Germline V gives CDR1 SEHNR, CDR2 FQNEAQ (reference sequence). The CDR3 loop spans 15 amino acids. The CDR3 sequence is CASSLALRGTDTQYF. CDR3 sequence (DNA): TGTGCCAGCAGCTTAGCGCTAAGGGGCACAGATACGCAGTATTTT.

This chain uses TRBV4-2 with TRBJ1-4; TRBD1 matches 10 bases. J was trimmed by 6 bases and V by 2 bases; bases with no gene match: 6. From germline, CDR1 is LGHNA and CDR2 YNFKEQ. The CDR3 consists of 16 residues. The CDR3 here is CASSQFPGTGDEKLFF. CDR3 DNA sequence: TGTGCCAGCAGCCAATTCCCCGGGACAGGGGATGAAAAACTGTTTTTT.

The chain recombines TRBV5-4 with TRBJ2-2, with D perhaps TRBD1 (6 bases). Germline V lookup: CDR1 SGHNT, CDR2 YYREEE (reference sequence). There are 14 residues in the CDR3. V gave up 3 bases and J gave up 6 bases, with 12 bases separating them. DNA of the CDR3: TGTGCCAGCAGCTGGGACACAGGAGCCGGGGAGCTGTTTTTT. The encoded protein is CASSWDTGAGELFF.

J is TRBJ2-3 and V is TRBV4-1; D is undetermined. Germline V CDR1 and CDR2: MGHRA, YSYEKL. Trimming removed 3 bases at V and 3 bases at J, with 13 bases between. The CDR3 has 15 amino acids. The CDR3 sequence: CASSQVIPGTDTQYF. Written as DNA, the CDR3 is TGCGCCAGCAGCCAGGTGATTCCGGGTACAGATACGCAGTATTTT.

The chain uses TRBV5-5 and TRBJ1-5; D unresolved. The germline V gene encodes CDR1 SGHKS and CDR2 YYEKEE (reference sequence). This CDR3 spans 15 amino acids. V lost 1 base to trimming and J lost 2 bases, with 10 bases between them. CDR3 loop: CASSLMGVGNQPQHF. CDR3 bases: TGTGCCAGCAGCTTGATGGGAGTGGGCAATCAGCCCCAGCATTTT.

This chain links TRBV3-1 (or the pseudogene TRBV3-2) with TRBJ1-3, with D hard to call. Germline CDR1 reads LGHDT; CDR2 reads YNNKEL (reference sequence). Between the trimmed V and J ends, which lost 4 bases and 0 bases, there was a span of 4 bases. CDR3 length: 13 amino acids. The CDR3 coding sequence is TGTGCCAGCAGCCTCGGCTCTGGAAACACCATATATTTT. Translated: CASSLGSGNTIYF.

This sequence joins TRBV11-1 and TRBJ2-2, with TRBD2 matching over 14 bases. Germline V gene data show CDR1 as SGHAT and CDR2 as FQDESV (reference sequence). This CDR3 is built from 15 residues. The ends lost 8 bases at V and 8 bases at J; junction bases unmatched: 7. The CDR3 region has the DNA TGTGCCAGCTCCTTAGGACTAGCGGGAGGTGGGGAGCTGTTTTTT. Translated, it gives CASSLGLAGGGELFF.

This sequence joins TRBV2 and TRBJ1-1; D perhaps matches TRBD1 (5 bases). The CDR3 runs to 12 residues. V lost 4 bases and J lost 5, with 8 bases in between. Germline CDR1 and CDR2: SNHLY and FYNNEI. The CDR3 sequence is CASSVAGTEAFF. CDR3 nucleotide sequence: TGTGCCAGCAGTGTAGCAGGGACTGAAGCTTTCTTT.